The 18 T cell receptor beta chains listed next were all sequenced from one sample in a study of long-term antiretroviral therapy in people with HIV. The libraries were made with immunoSEQ v3.0 at survey level. The method was immunoSEQ multiplex PCR; TCRdb's version includes in-frame clones alone and lacks a portion of them. The sample includes 30,000 to 40,000 clones, roughly four fifths seen only once; the top ten take under 7.5%. Sequenced material: unsorted PBMCs, taken 0.6 years after starting antiretroviral therapy. The receptor set was obtained from a man between 18 and 29 years old with HIV.

The chain links TRBV7-3 to TRBJ2-1; 11 bases agree with TRBD1. Trimming at V came to 2 bases and at J to 12 bases, leaving 9 bases not matched to a gene. CDR3 length equals 15 residues. CDR1 SGHTA and CDR2 FQGTGA come from the germline V gene. The CDR3, as DNA: TGTGCCAGCAGCTTAGGACAGGGGGCCGGATTTGGGCAGTTCTTC. Translating gives CASSLGQGAGFGQFF.

The chain carries TRBV7-8 and TRBJ1-3; D is undetermined. V was clipped by 8 bases and J by 0 bases, with 8 bases between them. The CDR3 is 13 residues long. The germline V gene encodes CDR1 SGHVS and CDR2 FQNEAQ. The CDR3 nucleotides are TGTGCCAGCGCGGAAAGCTCTGGAAACACCATATATTTT. Translation: CASAESSGNTIYF.

The chain uses TRBV4-2 and TRBJ1-3, with D possibly being TRBD1 (5 bases). The length of the CDR3 is 17 residues. V was pared by 0 bases and J by 1 base, with 13 bases between. Germline assignment: CDR1 LGHNA and CDR2 YNFKEQ. CDR3 DNA: TGTGCCAGCAGCCAAGATAGTGACAGATATTCTGGAAACACCATATATTTT. Translating gives CASSQDSDRYSGNTIYF.

The chain has TRBV7-9 and TRBJ2-7; D gene ambiguous. This CDR3 region has 14 residues. Germline lookup yields CDR1 SEHNR and CDR2 FQNEAQ (reference sequence). V was cut by 5 bases and J by 4 bases, with 15 bases left in between. CDR3 sequence reads: CASSAPKGRYEQYF. As DNA, the CDR3 is TGTGCCAGCAGCGCTCCGAAAGGACGGTACGAGCAGTACTTC.

The V and J genes are TRBV28 and TRBJ2-5, with D uncertain. Germline V lookup: CDR1 MDHEN, CDR2 SYDVKM. This CDR3 has 12 residues. Trimming shortened V by 2 bases and J by 4 bases, and 5 bases separated the two germline ends. As DNA, the CDR3 is TGTGCCAGCAGTTTAGTAGTAGAGACCCAGTACTTC. It translates to CASSLVVETQYF.

V gene TRBV6-5 combines with J gene TRBJ1-1, with D possibly TRBD1 on 6 matching bases. The CDR3 is 13 amino acids. Germline V gene sequence: CDR1 MNHEY, CDR2 SVGAGI. Trimming took off 5 bases at V and 6 bases at J, with 13 bases between the two ends. The CDR3 bases are TGTGCCAGCAGTAGGGACACGGCGGCTGAAGCTTTCTTT. As protein: CASSRDTAAEAFF.

This clone was seen more than once but under ten times. The chain recombines TRBV10-3 with TRBJ1-2; D gene ambiguous. Deletions cut 10 bases from V and 4 bases from J, with 19 bases between. Germline V gives CDR1 ENHRY, CDR2 SYGVKD. The CDR3 sequence is 14 residues long. The CDR3, as DNA: TGTGCCACGCGATTCGGGATCATAGGCTATGGCTACACCTTC. It is translated as CATRFGIIGYGYTF.

The genes are TRBV7-2 and TRBJ2-1, with D possibly TRBD1 on 5 matching bases. Germline values: CDR1 SGHTA, CDR2 FQGNSA. With 4 bases removed from V and 7 bases from J, the gap between germline ends came to 20 bases. This CDR3 has 16 amino acids. CDR3 loop: CASSSGRGGRGNEQFF. The CDR3 coding sequence is TGTGCCAGCAGCTCCGGAAGGGGTGGAAGGGGTAATGAGCAGTTCTTC.

This clone is judged medium-sized. The chain has TRBV7-9 and TRBJ2-7; TRBD2 matches at 10 bases. Germline CDR1 SEHNR, CDR2 FQNEAQ (reference sequence). There are 15 residues in the CDR3. After removal of 11 bases from V and 4 bases from J, the junction contained 14 bases not matched to a gene. The CDR3 sequence is CAASMGTSEFYEQYF. CDR3 nucleotides: TGTGCCGCCTCCATGGGGACTAGCGAATTTTACGAGCAGTACTTC. Complete variable domain (other parts from reference TRBV7-9 and TRBJ2-7): DTGVSQNPRHKITKRGQNVTFRCDPISEHNRLYWYRQTLGQGPEFLTYFQNEAQLEKSRLLSDRFSAERPKGSFSTLEIQRTEQGDSAMYLCAASMGTSEFYEQYFGPGTRLTVT.

This clone appeared once. The rearrangement uses TRBV5-1 and TRBJ2-5; D is undetermined. Germline CDR1 and CDR2: SGHRS and YFSETQ. Trimming took off 3 bases at V and 2 bases at J, with 17 bases between the two ends. CDR3 length equals 16 residues. This chain's CDR3 is CASSSIFETAQETQYF. Here the CDR3 DNA reads TGCGCCAGCAGCTCCATCTTCGAGACTGCGCAAGAGACCCAGTACTTC.

The count of this clone is one. The chain has TRBV5-4 and TRBJ2-2; possibly TRBD1 for D (5 bases). There are 15 residues in the CDR3. Deletions cut 0 bases from V and 6 bases from J, with 12 bases between. CDR1 is SGHNT, CDR2 YYREEE, per germline (reference sequence). Written as DNA, the CDR3 is TGTGCCAGCAGCTTGGGGCCAGGGAAGTCCGGGGAGCTGTTTTTT. This codes for CASSLGPGKSGELFF.

The chain couples TRBV7-3 to TRBJ2-7; possibly TRBD2 for D (6 bases). The CDR3 spans 14 residues. In germline, CDR1 is SGHTA, CDR2 FQGTGA. Trimming left V 5 bases short and J 4 bases short, with 15 bases between. The chain's CDR3 is CASSPAGSGYEQYF. CDR3 sequence (DNA): TGTGCCAGCAGCCCAGCCGGAAGCGGGTACGAGCAGTACTTC.

This clone has just one count. The chain is built from TRBV5-4 and TRBJ2-3; 8 bases map to TRBD2. The CDR3 is 14 amino acids. J gave up 9 bases and V 0 bases, and 6 bases lay outside the gene matches. Germline CDR1 and CDR2: SGHNT and YYREEE (reference sequence). DNA of the CDR3: TGTGCCAGCAGCTTGGATAGCGGGGTGACAACGCAGTATTTT. This encodes CASSLDSGVTTQYF.

This clone was counted between two and nine times. J is TRBJ1-5 and V is TRBV7-2; D possibly corresponds to TRBD1 (5 bases). V was cut by 1 base and J by 2 bases, with 9 bases left in between. This CDR3 is 15 amino acids long. Germline-derived CDR1 and CDR2 are SGHTA and FQGNSA. Here the CDR3 reads CASSLGSGRNQPQHF. The CDR3 region has the DNA TGTGCCAGCAGCTTAGGGTCAGGGCGCAATCAGCCCCAGCATTTT.

This sequence joins TRBV29-1 and TRBJ1-2; D gene unclear. The CDR3 consists of 12 residues. V dropped 4 bases and J dropped 4 bases, with 10 bases sitting between them. From germline, CDR1 is SQVTM and CDR2 ANQGSEA. For the CDR3, the DNA is TGCAGCGTTGTGGACGGACCCTATGGCTACACCTTC. It translates to CSVVDGPYGYTF.

This clone was recorded once. V gene TRBV6-5 combines with J gene TRBJ1-5, with TRBD1 matching over 7 bases. V dropped 6 bases and J dropped 6; count of bases not matched to a gene: 5. The germline CDR1 and CDR2 sequences are MNHEY and SVGAGI. The CDR3 length is 13 residues. The chain's CDR3 is CASRLGGGQPQHF. CDR3 coding DNA: TGTGCCAGCAGATTAGGGGGCGGTCAGCCCCAGCATTTT.

This chain uses TRBV28 with TRBJ2-2, with 9 bases fitting TRBD1. CDR1 and CDR2 (germline): MDHEN, SYDVKM. The CDR3 runs to 16 residues. With 10 bases clipped from V and 4 bases from J, the junction kept 13 bases outside the gene matches. The CDR3 region has the DNA TGTGCCACAGGGATGCCGGGACAGGGTGTCACCGGGGAGCTGTTTTTT. Encoded protein: CATGMPGQGVTGELFF.

The genes are TRBV7-9 and TRBJ2-6, with 11 positions matching TRBD1. The CDR3 consists of 18 residues. V gave up 2 bases and J gave up 2 bases; unmatched junction bases: 5. Looked up from germline, CDR1 is SEHNR and CDR2 is FQNEAQ (reference sequence). The CDR3 here is CASSLPDRGRPGANVLTF. Written as DNA, the CDR3 is TGTGCCAGCAGCTTACCGGACAGGGGGCGGCCTGGGGCCAACGTCCTGACTTTC.